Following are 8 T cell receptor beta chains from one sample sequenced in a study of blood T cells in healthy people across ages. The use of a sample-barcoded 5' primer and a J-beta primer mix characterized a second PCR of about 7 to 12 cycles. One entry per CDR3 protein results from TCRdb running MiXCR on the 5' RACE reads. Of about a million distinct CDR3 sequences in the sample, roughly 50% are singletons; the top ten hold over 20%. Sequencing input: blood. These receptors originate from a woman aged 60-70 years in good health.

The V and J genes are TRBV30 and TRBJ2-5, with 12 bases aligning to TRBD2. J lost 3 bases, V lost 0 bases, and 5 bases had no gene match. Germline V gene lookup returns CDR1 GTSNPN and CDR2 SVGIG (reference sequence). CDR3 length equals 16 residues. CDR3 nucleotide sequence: TGTGCCTGGAGTGTCGGTGGACTAGCGGGGAAAGAGACCCAGTACTTC. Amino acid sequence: CAWSVGGLAGKETQYF.

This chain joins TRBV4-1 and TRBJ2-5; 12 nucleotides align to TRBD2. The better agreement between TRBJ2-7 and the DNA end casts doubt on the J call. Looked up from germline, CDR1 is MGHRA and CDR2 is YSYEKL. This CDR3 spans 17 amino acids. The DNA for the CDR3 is TGCGCCAGCAGCCAAGTAATTAGGACTAGCGGGAAACGCGAGCAGTACTTC. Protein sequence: CASSQVIRTSGKREQYF.

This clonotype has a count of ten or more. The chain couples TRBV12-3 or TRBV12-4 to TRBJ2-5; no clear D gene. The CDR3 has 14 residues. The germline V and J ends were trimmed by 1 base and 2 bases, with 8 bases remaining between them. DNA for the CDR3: TGTGCCAGCAGTTTAGGGGCAGTTCAAGAGACCCAGTACTTC. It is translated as CASSLGAVQETQYF.

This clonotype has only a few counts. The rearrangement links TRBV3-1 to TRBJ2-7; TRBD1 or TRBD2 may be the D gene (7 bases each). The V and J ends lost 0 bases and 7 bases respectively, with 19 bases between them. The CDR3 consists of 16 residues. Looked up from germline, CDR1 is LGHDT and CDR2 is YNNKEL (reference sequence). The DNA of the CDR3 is TGTGCCAGCAGCCAAGAAGTACTAGCGAGGGGGCATGAGCAGTACTTC. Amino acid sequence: CASSQEVLARGHEQYF.

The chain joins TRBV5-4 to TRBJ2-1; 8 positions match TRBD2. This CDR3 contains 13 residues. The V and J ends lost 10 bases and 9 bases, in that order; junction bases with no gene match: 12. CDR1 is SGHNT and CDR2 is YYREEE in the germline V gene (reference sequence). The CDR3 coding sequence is TGTGCCTACAGGTCAGCGGGAGCTATTGAGCAGTTCTTC. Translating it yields CAYRSAGAIEQFF.

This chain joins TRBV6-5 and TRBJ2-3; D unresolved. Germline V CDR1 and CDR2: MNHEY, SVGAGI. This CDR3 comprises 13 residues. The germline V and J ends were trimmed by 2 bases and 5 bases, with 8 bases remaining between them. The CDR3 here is CASSYDRGDTQYF. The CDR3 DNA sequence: TGTGCCAGCAGTTACGACCGCGGAGATACGCAGTATTTT.

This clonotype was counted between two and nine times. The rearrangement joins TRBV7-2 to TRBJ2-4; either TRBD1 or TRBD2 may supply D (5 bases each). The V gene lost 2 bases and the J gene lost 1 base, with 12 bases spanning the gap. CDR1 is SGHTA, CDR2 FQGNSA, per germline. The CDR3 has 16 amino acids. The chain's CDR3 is CASSLLGVGAKNIQYF. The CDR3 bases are TGTGCCAGCAGCTTACTGGGGGTCGGGGCCAAAAACATTCAGTACTTC.

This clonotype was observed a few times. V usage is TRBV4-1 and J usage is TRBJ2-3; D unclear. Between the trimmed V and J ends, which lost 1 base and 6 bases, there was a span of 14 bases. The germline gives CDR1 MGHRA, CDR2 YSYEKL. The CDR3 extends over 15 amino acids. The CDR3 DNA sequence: TGCGCCAGCAGCCAAGTTCCCCCGCAGACGGATACGCAGTATTTT. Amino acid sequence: CASSQVPPQTDTQYF.